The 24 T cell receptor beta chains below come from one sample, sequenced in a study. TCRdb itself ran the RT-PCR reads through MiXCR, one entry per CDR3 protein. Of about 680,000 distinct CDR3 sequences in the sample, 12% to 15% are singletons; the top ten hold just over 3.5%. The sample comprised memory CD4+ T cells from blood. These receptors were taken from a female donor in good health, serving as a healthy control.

The CDR3 region has the DNA TGTGCCAGCAGCCGGGGAATCTTAAATTCACCCCTCCACTTT. This gives the protein CASSRGILNSPLHF. V and J are TRBV5-5 and TRBJ1-6; D not resolved. Germline CDR1 is SGHKS and CDR2 is YYEKEE (reference sequence). V lost 4 bases, J lost 7 bases, and 12 bases lay in between. The CDR3 is made up of 14 amino acids.

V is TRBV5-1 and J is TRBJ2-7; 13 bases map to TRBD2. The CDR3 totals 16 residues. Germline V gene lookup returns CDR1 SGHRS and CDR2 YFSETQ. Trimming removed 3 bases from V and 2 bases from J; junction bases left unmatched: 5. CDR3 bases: TGCGCCAGCAGCTCTGGACTAGCGGGAGTCGCCTACGAGCAGTACTTC. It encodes CASSSGLAGVAYEQYF.

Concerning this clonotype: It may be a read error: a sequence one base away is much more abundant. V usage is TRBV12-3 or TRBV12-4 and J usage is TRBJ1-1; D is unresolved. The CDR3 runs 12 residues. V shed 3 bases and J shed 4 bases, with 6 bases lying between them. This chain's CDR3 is CASSFLTTEAFF. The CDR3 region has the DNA TGTGCCAGCAGTTTCCTGACCACTGAAGCTTTCTTT.

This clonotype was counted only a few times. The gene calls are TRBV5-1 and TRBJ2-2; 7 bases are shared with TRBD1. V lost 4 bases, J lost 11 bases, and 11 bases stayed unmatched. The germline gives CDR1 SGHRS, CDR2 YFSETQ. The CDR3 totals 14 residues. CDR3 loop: CASSRPEGADELFF. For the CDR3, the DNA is TGCGCCAGCAGCCGCCCTGAGGGGGCGGATGAGCTGTTTTTT. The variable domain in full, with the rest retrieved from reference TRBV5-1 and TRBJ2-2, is KAGVTQTPRYLIKTRGQQVTLSCSPISGHRSVSWYQQTPGQGLQFLFEYFSETQRNKGNFPGRFSGRQFSNSRSEMNVSTLELGDSALYLCASSRPEGADELFFGEGSRLTVL.

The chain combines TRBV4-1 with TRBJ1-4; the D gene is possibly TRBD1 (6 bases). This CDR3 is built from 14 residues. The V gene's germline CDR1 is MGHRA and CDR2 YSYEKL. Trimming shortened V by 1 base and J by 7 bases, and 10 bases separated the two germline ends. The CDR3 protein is CASSQAGGGEKLFF. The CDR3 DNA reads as TGCGCCAGCAGCCAAGCTGGGGGCGGTGAAAAACTGTTTTTT.

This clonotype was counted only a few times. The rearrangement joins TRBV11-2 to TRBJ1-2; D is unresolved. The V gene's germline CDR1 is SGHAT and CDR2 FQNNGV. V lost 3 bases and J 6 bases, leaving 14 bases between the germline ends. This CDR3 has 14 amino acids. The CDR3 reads CASSLRISVDGYTF. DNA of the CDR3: TGTGCCAGCAGCTTGAGGATCTCGGTTGATGGCTACACCTTC.

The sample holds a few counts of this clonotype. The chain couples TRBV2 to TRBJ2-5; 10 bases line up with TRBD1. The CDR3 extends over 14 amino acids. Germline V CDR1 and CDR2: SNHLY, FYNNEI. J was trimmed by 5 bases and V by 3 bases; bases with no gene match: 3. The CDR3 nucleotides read TGTGCCAGCAGTGAGGGACAGGGGTTGGAGACCCAGTACTTC. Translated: CASSEGQGLETQYF.

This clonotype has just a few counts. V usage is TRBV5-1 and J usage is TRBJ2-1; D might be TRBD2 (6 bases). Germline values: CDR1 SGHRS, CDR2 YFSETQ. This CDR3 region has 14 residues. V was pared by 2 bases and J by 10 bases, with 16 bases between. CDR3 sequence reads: CASSFGTGEREQFF. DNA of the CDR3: TGCGCCAGCAGCTTCGGGACTGGAGAGAGAGAGCAGTTCTTC.

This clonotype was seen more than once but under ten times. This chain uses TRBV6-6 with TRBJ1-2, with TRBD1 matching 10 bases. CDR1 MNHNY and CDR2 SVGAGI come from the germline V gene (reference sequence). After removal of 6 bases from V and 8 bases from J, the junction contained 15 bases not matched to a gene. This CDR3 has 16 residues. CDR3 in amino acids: CASSPLRDRGGGGYTF. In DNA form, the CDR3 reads TGTGCCAGCAGCCCGCTCCGGGACAGGGGCGGAGGCGGCTACACCTTC.

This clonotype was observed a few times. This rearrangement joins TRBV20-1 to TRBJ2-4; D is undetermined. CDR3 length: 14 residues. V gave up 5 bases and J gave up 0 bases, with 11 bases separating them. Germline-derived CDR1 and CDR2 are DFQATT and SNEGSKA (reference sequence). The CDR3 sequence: CSALFEVAKNIQYF. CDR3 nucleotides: TGCAGTGCTCTCTTTGAGGTAGCCAAAAACATTCAGTACTTC.

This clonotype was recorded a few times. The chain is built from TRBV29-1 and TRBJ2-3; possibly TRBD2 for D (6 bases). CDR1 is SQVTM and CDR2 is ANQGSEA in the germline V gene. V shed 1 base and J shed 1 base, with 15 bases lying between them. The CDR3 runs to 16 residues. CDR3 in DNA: TGCAGCGTTGAAGGCGGGGCTGGTTTCGGCACAGATACGCAGTATTTT. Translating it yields CSVEGGAGFGTDTQYF.

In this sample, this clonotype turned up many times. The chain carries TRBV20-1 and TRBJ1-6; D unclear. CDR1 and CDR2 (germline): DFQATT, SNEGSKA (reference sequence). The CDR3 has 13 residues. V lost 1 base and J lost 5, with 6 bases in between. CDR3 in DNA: TGCAGTGCTAGAGGGGAACATAATTCACCCCTCCACTTT. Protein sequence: CSARGEHNSPLHF.

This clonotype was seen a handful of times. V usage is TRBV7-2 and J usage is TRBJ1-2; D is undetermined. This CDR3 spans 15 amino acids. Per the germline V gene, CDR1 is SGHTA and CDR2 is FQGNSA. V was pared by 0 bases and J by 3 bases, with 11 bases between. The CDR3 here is CASSLARGLDYGYTF. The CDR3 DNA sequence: TGTGCCAGCAGCTTAGCGCGAGGGCTTGACTATGGCTACACCTTC. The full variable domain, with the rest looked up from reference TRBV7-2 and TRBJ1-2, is GAGVSQSPSNKVTEKGKDVELRCDPISGHTALYWYRQSLGQGLEFLIYFQGNSAPDKSGLPSDRFSAERTGGSVSTLTIQRTQQEDSAVYLCASSLARGLDYGYTFGSGTRLTVV.

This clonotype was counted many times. Here the CDR3 reads CSVLTSGSSIDTQYF. The CDR3 region has the DNA TGCAGCGTTCTGACTAGCGGGAGCTCAATAGATACGCAGTATTTT. This chain connects TRBV29-1 to TRBJ2-3; 12 positions match TRBD2. Germline V gives CDR1 SQVTM, CDR2 ANQGSEA. The CDR3 is 15 amino acids. V trimming: 5 bases; J trimming: 5 bases; junction bases outside the gene matches: 8.

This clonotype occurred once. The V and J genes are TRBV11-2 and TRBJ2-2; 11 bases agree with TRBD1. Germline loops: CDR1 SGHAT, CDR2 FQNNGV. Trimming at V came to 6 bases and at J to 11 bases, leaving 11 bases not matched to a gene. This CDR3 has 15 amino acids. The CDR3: CASRTGTGGIGELFF. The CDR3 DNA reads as TGTGCCAGCAGGACCGGGACAGGGGGGATCGGAGAGCTGTTTTTT.

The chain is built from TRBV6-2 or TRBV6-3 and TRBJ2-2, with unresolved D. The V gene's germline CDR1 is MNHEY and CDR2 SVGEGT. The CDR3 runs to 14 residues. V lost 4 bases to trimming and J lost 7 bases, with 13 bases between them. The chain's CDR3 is CASSSPAGSGELFF. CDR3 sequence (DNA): TGTGCCAGCAGTTCCCCGGCAGGCAGCGGGGAGCTGTTTTTT.

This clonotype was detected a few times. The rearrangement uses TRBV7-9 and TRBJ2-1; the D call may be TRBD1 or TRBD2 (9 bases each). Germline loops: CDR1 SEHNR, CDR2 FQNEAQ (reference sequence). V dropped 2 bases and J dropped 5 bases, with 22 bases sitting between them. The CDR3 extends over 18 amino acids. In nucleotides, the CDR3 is TGTGCCAGCAGCTTAACAGGGGGCAGTTGGACTAGCGACAATGAGCAGTTCTTC. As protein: CASSLTGGSWTSDNEQFF.

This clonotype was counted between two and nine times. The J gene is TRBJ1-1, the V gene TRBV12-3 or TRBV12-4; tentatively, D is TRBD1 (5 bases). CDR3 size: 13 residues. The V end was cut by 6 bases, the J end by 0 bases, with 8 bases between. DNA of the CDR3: TGTGCCAGCAGAAGGGGAATGAACACTGAAGCTTTCTTT. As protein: CASRRGMNTEAFF.

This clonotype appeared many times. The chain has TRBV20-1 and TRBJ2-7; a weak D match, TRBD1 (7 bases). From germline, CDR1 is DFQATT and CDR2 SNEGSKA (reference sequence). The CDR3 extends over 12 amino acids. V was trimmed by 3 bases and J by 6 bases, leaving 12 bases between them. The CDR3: CSASRQGGEQYF. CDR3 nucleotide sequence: TGCAGTGCTAGTAGACAGGGAGGCGAGCAGTACTTC.

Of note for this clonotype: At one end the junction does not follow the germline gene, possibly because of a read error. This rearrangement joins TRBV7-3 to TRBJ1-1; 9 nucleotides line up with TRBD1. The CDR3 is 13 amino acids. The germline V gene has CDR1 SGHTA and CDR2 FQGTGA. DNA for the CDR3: TGTGCCAGCAGCTTGGACAGGGGCACTGAATCTTTCTTT. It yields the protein CASSLDRGTESFF.

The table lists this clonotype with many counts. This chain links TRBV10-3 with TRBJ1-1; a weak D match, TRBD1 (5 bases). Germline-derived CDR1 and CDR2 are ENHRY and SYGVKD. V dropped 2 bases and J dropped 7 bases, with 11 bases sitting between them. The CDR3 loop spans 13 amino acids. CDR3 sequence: CAISETEGVEAFF. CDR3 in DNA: TGTGCCATCAGTGAGACGGAAGGGGTTGAAGCTTTCTTT.

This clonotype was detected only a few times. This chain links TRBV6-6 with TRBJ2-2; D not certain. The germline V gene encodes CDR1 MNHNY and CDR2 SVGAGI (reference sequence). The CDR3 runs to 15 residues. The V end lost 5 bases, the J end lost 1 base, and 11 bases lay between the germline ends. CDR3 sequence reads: CASSPRSLNTGELFF. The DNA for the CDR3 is TGTGCCAGCAGTCCCCGGTCCCTGAACACCGGGGAGCTGTTTTTT.

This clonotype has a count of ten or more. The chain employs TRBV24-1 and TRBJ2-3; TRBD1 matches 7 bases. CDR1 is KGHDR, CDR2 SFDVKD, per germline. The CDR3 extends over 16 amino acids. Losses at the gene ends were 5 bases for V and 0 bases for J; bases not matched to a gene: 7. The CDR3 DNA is TGTGCCACCAGTGTCCTAACAGGGGCTAGCACAGATACGCAGTATTTT. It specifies CATSVLTGASTDTQYF.

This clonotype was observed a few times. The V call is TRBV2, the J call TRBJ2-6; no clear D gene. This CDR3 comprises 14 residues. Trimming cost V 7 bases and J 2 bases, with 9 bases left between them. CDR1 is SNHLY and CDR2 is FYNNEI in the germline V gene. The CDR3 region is CASKRSAGANVLTF. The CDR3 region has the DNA TGTGCCAGCAAGCGATCAGCTGGGGCCAACGTCCTGACTTTC.